Listed here are 11 T cell receptor beta chains from one sample, sequenced in a study of tumor and adjacent non-tumor tissue in lung cancer (dated by TCRdb to 2016 to 2019). The method was multiplex PCR. The sample was run on an Illumina HiSeq 2500. TCRbeta libraries were constructed through three rounds of nested PCR with primers (Table S4) according to protocols modified from ARM-PCR. TCRdb took the public reads, trimmed them with fastp at Q25, ran MiXCR for clone calling and kept in-frame beta chains. Every CDR3 protein is listed once, alongside the most common genes and DNA of its rows. The sample includes under 140,000 distinct CDR3 sequences, with 84% observed a single time. The ten largest clones add up to 22% of the sample. Bulk unsorted tissue served as the source for RNA extraction, and RNA quality was assessed using a NanoDrop ND-1000 and an Agilent 2100. Sequencing used lung tumor tissue. The receptors were gathered from a man in his 70s with non-small cell lung cancer.

Notes on this clonotype: The junction departs from the called germline gene at one end, perhaps through a read error. This chain joins TRBV28 and TRBJ2-5, with D perhaps being TRBD1 or TRBD2 (5 bases each). There are 15 residues in the CDR3. Germline V gene data show CDR1 as MDHEN and CDR2 as SYDVKM. Here the CDR3 DNA reads TGTGCCAGAAGTACATTTCAGGGTGCGGAGGAGACCCAATACTTC. Protein sequence: CARSTFQGAEETQYF.

This clonotype was seen once. A junction end diverges from the germline sequence, so it may reflect a read error. The chain combines TRBV12-3 or TRBV12-4 with TRBJ2-1; D is unresolved. The length of the CDR3 is 16 residues. The CDR3 DNA follows: TGTGCCAGCAGTACCGCAACAGCTATCTCCTACGATGAGCAGTTCTTC. Its protein is CASSTATAISYDEQFF.

Regarding this clonotype: At one boundary the junction diverges from the germline segment, which might be a read error. The rearrangement joins TRBV29-1 to TRBJ1-5; D might be TRBD1 (5 bases). Germline V gene sequence: CDR1 SQVTM, CDR2 ANQGSEA. This CDR3 has 18 residues. The CDR3 region is CSVEDLWGGGIVNQLQHF. The CDR3 coding sequence is TGCAGCGTTGAAGATCTATGGGGCGGCGGCATTGTCAATCAGCTCCAGCATTTT.

CDR3 nucleotide sequence: TGTGCCAGCAGCTCTCTGACAGGGGGCTACAATGAGCAGTTCTTC. This encodes CASSSLTGGYNEQFF. The rearrangement uses TRBV7-3 and TRBJ2-1; 9 bases agree with TRBD1. This CDR3 is 15 amino acids long. Germline V CDR1 and CDR2: SGHTA, FQGTGA. After removal of 4 bases from V and 3 bases from J, the junction contained 4 bases not matched to a gene.

The rearrangement links TRBV6-5 to TRBJ2-7; tentatively, D is TRBD1 or TRBD2 (6 bases each). The CDR3 length is 17 residues. With 7 bases removed from V and 0 bases from J, the gap between germline ends came to 22 bases. The germline V gene has CDR1 MNHEY and CDR2 SVGAGI. CDR3 in amino acids: CASMRLTGGTNSYEQYF. DNA of the CDR3: TGTGCCAGCATGCGTCTAACCGGCGGGACAAACTCCTACGAGCAGTACTTC.

This clonotype was counted many times. V gene TRBV15 combines with J gene TRBJ2-1; maybe TRBD1 (6 bases). V was pared by 0 bases and J by 13 bases, with 22 bases between. This CDR3 has 16 amino acids. Germline CDR1 is LNHNV and CDR2 is YYDKDF (reference sequence). CDR3 in amino acids: CATSRDTGRVVHTQFF. The CDR3 bases are TGTGCCACCAGCAGAGATACAGGGCGCGTGGTACACACACAGTTCTTC.

In the case of this clonotype: This is likely a read error, given that the CDR3 carries no conserved phenylalanine or tryptophan at its end. The chain carries TRBV29-1 and TRBJ2-5; D is tentatively TRBD1 or TRBD2 (6 bases each). Looked up from germline, CDR1 is SQVTM and CDR2 is ANQGSEA. CDR3 size: 12 residues. CDR3 region: CSVEVGGGTQYL. In DNA, the CDR3 is TGTAGCGTTGAAGTAGGGGGAGGGACCCAGTACTTG.

This clonotype was seen just once. One end of the junction varies from germline; a read error may be responsible. The J gene is TRBJ2-7, the V gene TRBV11-3; D is undetermined. The length of the CDR3 is 15 residues. Per the germline V gene, CDR1 is SGHNT and CDR2 is YENEEA. CDR3 region: CASSLDGGTSYEQCF. DNA for the CDR3: TGTGCCAGTAGCTTAGATGGCGGTACAAGTTACGAGCAGTGCTTC.

J is TRBJ1-1 and V is TRBV29-1, with 9 bases matching TRBD1. The CDR3 spans 13 residues. V lost 7 bases to trimming and J lost 6 bases; unmatched junction nucleotides: 9. Germline V gene sequence: CDR1 SQVTM, CDR2 ANQGSEA. DNA for the CDR3: TGCAGCGCAGGACAGGGGTCGAGGTCTGAAGCTTTCTTT. The encoded protein is CSAGQGSRSEAFF.

With respect to this clonotype: A junction boundary mismatches the germline segment, possibly from a read error. This chain joins TRBV28 and TRBJ2-7; no definite D call. Germline CDR1 and CDR2: MDHEN and SYDVKM. The length of the CDR3 is 13 residues. In DNA form, the CDR3 reads TGTGTCAGCAGCGATAGGGAAACCTACGAGCAGTACTTC. As protein: CVSSDRETYEQYF.

This clonotype was detected once. At one end, the junction sequence differs from germline, possibly due to a read error. The J gene is TRBJ2-7, the V gene TRBV6-5; possible D gene TRBD2, 7 bases. CDR3 size: 15 residues. CDR1 MNHEY and CDR2 SVGAGI come from the germline V gene. Written as DNA, the CDR3 is TGTGCCAGCTGTTACCTGGGGGGGGCCACCACCGAGCAGTACTTC. Its translation: CASCYLGGATTEQYF.